These T cell receptor beta chains were read from a single sample in a study of early T cells in non-severe SARS-CoV-2 infection. Using its own MiXCR run on the 5' RACE reads, TCRdb lists one record per CDR3 protein. The sample consists of tens of thousands of distinct CDR3 sequences, over 13% of them appearing once. The specimen comprised whole blood, sampled at baseline. The receptor set was obtained from an adult who was a healthcare worker with PCR-confirmed SARS-CoV-2 infection or an uninfected control (not recorded which). Each CDR3 is given with its conserved first and last residue. A D gene is named only where the DNA matches it firmly. Some rows mark clone size as missing; the rest say once, few, many or name a class of expanded clone.

TGTGCCAGCAGCTCCTCCCCCGGACTGGGGACAGGCACCCACTATGGCTACACCTTC CASSSSPGLGTGTHYGYTF TRBV7-6 NA TRBD1 TRBJ1-2
TGCAGCGTTACTAGCGGCTACAATGAGCAGTTCTTC CSVTSGYNEQFF TRBV29-1 many TRBD2 TRBJ2-1
TGTGCCAGCAGTCGCGACAGTAATGAAAAACTGTTTTTT CASSRDSNEKLFF TRBV12-3/TRBV12-4 many NA TRBJ1-4
TGTGCAAGTCGCTTATGGTTGGGTCATAATTCGGGGGCGGAAATGAACACTGAAGCTTTCTTT CASRLWLGHNSGAEMNTEAFF TRBV12-2 few NA TRBJ1-1
TGTGCCAGCAGTGGGACTAGCGGTAACACCGGGGAGCTGTTTTTT CASSGTSGNTGELFF TRBV2 NA TRBD2 TRBJ2-2
TGTGCCAGCAGCTTAGTGGGGAGGAGAAGCGGGGAGCTGTTTTTT CASSLVGRRSGELFF TRBV11-2 few NA TRBJ2-2
TGTGCCAGCAGCTTACTAGCGGGAGGGCCGGGGGTAGATACGCAGTATTTT CASSLLAGGPGVDTQYF TRBV7-9 NA TRBD2 TRBJ2-3
TGCAGTGCTCGACGCACCCGACTAGCGGGACTACGGGGCGGGGAGCTGTTTTTT CSARRTRLAGLRGGELFF TRBV20-1 few TRBD2 TRBJ2-2
TGTGCCAGCTCACCGATAGCGGGGGGGCCTGGTAATGAGCAGTTCTTC CASSPIAGGPGNEQFF TRBV18 many TRBD2 TRBJ2-1
TGTGCCAGCAGTTACCGAGGACAGGGTACCGACGAGCAGTACTTC CASSYRGQGTDEQYF TRBV6-5 NA TRBD1 TRBJ2-7
TGTGCCAGCAGTTATCAGACAGGATCCTACGAGCAGTACTTC CASSYQTGSYEQYF TRBV6-2/TRBV6-3 once NA TRBJ2-7
TGTGCCAGCACCTCTTATGTCGAGCAGTTCTTC CASTSYVEQFF TRBV6-6 many NA TRBJ2-1
TGTGCCTGCTTACCGGGACAGGTTTTCTCCTATGGCTACACCTTC CACLPGQVFSYGYTF TRBV30 few TRBD1 TRBJ1-2
TGCAGTGCAAACTCAGGGGCCCGAGGATGGAATGAGCAGTTCTTC CSANSGARGWNEQFF TRBV20-1 NA NA TRBJ2-1
TGTGCCAGCAGTGAGGGGCACACAGATACGCAGTATTTT CASSEGHTDTQYF TRBV6-4 many NA TRBJ2-3
TGTGCCAGCAGTTTTGGGGGACCCACCTACGAGCAGTACTTC CASSFGGPTYEQYF TRBV27 few NA TRBJ2-7
TGTGCCAGCAGTGCCAACAGGGATGGCTACACCTTC CASSANRDGYTF TRBV2 NA NA TRBJ1-2
TGTGCCAGCAGCCAAGTTGGGCAGCCCCAGCATTTT CASSQVGQPQHF TRBV3-1 many NA TRBJ1-5
TGTGCCAGCAGCCGCACTAGCGGGGGGGTATATGAGCAGTTCTTC CASSRTSGGVYEQFF TRBV14 few TRBD2 TRBJ2-1
TGCGCCAGCAGCGGGACTAGCGGATCAGATACGCAGTATTTT CASSGTSGSDTQYF TRBV5-1 many TRBD2 TRBJ2-3
TGTGCCAGCAGCTTCATCGGGACTAGCGGGTTTCAGTACTTC CASSFIGTSGFQYF TRBV12-3/TRBV12-4 few TRBD2 TRBJ2-7
TGTGCCAGCACCCCCCGGGGGCCCTACGAGCAGTACTTC CASTPRGPYEQYF TRBV28 few NA TRBJ2-7
TGCAGTGCGAAACAGGGGGCTCGCGAGACCCAGTACTTC CSAKQGARETQYF TRBV20-1 NA TRBD1 TRBJ2-5
TGTGCCAGCAGCCCCCGAGGGTTGGGGGAGGGGACTGAAGCTTTCTTT CASSPRGLGEGTEAFF TRBV5-6 NA NA TRBJ1-1
TGCAGTGCTAAGTACAACAGCCACGAGCAGTACTTC CSAKYNSHEQYF TRBV20-1 few NA TRBJ2-7
TGTGCCAGCAGCTTACGCGGGGATGGGACCCAGTACTTC CASSLRGDGTQYF TRBV11-2 NA NA TRBJ2-5
TGTGCCAGCAGCTTAGCGAGCTGGGGCAGGTTGGCCGGGGAGCTGTTTTTT CASSLASWGRLAGELFF TRBV7-8 NA NA TRBJ2-2
TGTGCCAGTACCGAGAGACAGATAACAGATACGCAGTATTTT CASTERQITDTQYF TRBV19 few NA TRBJ2-3
TGTGCCAGCAGCTTTGGGATACTCTACGAGCAGTACTTC CASSFGILYEQYF TRBV11-2 NA NA TRBJ2-7
TGTGCCAGCAGGTCTTTAGGGGGGCATGAGGAAAAACTGCTTTTT CASRSLGGHEEKLLF TRBV6-6 NA NA TRBJ1-4
TGCGCCAGCAGCCAAGTAGGGCTAGCGGGAGGAGGTGAGCAGTTCTTC CASSQVGLAGGGEQFF TRBV4-1 many TRBD2 TRBJ2-1
TGCTGTGCTAGAACAGCGAACACTGAAGCTTTCTTT CCARTANTEAFF TRBV20-1 NA NA TRBJ1-1
TGCAGTGCTAGAGGCACTAGCGGGGGGGACGAGACCCAGTACTTC CSARGTSGGDETQYF TRBV20-1 few TRBD2 TRBJ2-5
TGTGCCAGCAGCTCGGGACAGGGGTTGGATACGCAGTATTTT CASSSGQGLDTQYF TRBV5-5 few TRBD1 TRBJ2-3
TGTGCCAGCAGCTCAAACAGGGGCTTCGACAATGAGCAGTTCTTC CASSSNRGFDNEQFF TRBV7-9 many TRBD1 TRBJ2-1
TGTGCCACCCAGGACCAGCGGGGTGAGGAGCAGTACTTC CATQDQRGEEQYF TRBV5-4 many TRBD2 TRBJ2-7
TGTGCCAGCAGATCGGCCAGATACACCGGGGAGCTGTTTTTT CASRSARYTGELFF TRBV7-6 few NA TRBJ2-2
TGCGCCAGCAAGGTAGTACCATCAGGGAATGAGCAGTTCTTC CASKVVPSGNEQFF TRBV5-1 many NA TRBJ2-1
TGTGCCAGCAGCGGACAGGGGATAGAGACCCAGTACTTC CASSGQGIETQYF TRBV2 few TRBD1 TRBJ2-5